One T cell receptor (beta chain) is described in this entry. Its matching antigen is unknown. The data originate from a study of cytomegalovirus exposure and HLA in healthy donors. Both 60 Vbeta primers and 13 Jbeta primers went into the PCR. Measured with immunoSEQ multiplex PCR; TCRdb has only the in-frame clones, and not every one. This table has 150,000 to 200,000 clones, over 75% appearing once. Points from the study as a whole: Previously analyzed data showed that most TCR beta V segments were productive at a frequency of about 90% or about 30%. High specificity and sensitivity for cytomegalovirus status were reported for the classifier.

Unmatched junction bases numbered 12, after V lost 5 bases and J lost 5 bases. In germline, CDR1 is MNHEY, CDR2 SMNVEV (reference sequence). This CDR3 has 16 amino acids. The receptor comes from a woman between 50 and 59 years old in good health and CMV-seronegative. Sequenced material: PBMCs. The chain employs TRBV27 and TRBJ1-1; 9 nucleotides match TRBD1. CDR3 nucleotides: TGTGCCAGCAGTCCGGTGGACAGGGGAGCGGGTACTGAAGCTTTCTTT. Translation: CASSPVDRGAGTEAFF.